This T cell receptor beta chain was observed in a study of molecular identifiers for immune sequencing clone quantification. With regard to this clonotype: This CDR3 fails to terminate in the conserved phenylalanine or tryptophan, so it likely reflects a read error.

TCRdb processed the PCR reads anew with MiXCR; each CDR3 protein has one entry. Of roughly 300,000 distinct CDR3 sequences in the sample, about 22% were seen once. V lost 2 bases and J 5 bases, leaving 10 bases between the germline ends. CDR3 length: 13 amino acids. Per germline, CDR1 SGHKS and CDR2 YYEKEE (reference sequence). The rearrangement links TRBV5-5 to TRBJ1-1; D call uncertain. Sequenced: naive CD8+ T cells from blood, with Jurkat cell RNA spiked in. Subset of the sample: FACS-sorted CD8+CD4-CCR7+CD45RA+ naive T cells. This sequence was found in a human donor in good health. Some libraries in this study had Jurkat cell RNA spiked in. The CDR3 nucleotides read TGTGCCAGCAGCTTAGGCCTAGGGACTGAAGCTTTCTGT. Its protein product is CASSLGLGTEAFC.